This T cell receptor beta chain was identified during a study of shared clonotypes between healthy human individuals. Study overall: Three plates were used per donor for CD4 naive, three for CD4 memory, two for CD8 naive and one for CD8 memory. Study conclusions and caveats: The study sampled only blood, and tissue repertoires likely differ.

This clone turned up a few times. The antigen remains unidentified. It was into CD45RA+ naive and CD45RA-negative memory subsets that the CD4+ cells were split. As processed by the authors: Filtering differed, since immunoSEQ gave only junction sequences and no quality scores. Sequenced by immunoSEQ multiplex PCR; TCRdb stores in-frame clones only, minus some. V, J and clone size derive from that table, while D and trimming were established from the DNA sequence. Seen here are about 1 million clones, around 76% observed once, and the top ten hold 1.4%. V shed 4 bases and J shed 2 bases, with 12 bases lying between them. This CDR3 has 14 amino acids. Germline lookup yields CDR1 SGHRS and CDR2 YFSETQ.

The chain couples TRBV5-1 to TRBJ2-5; D may be TRBD1 (6 bases). Sequencing input: memory CD4+ T cells sorted from blood. Subset denoted: CD45RA-negative fraction. This sequence originates from a man aged 18-30 years in good health. The CDR3 spells CASSLQGSQETQYF. CDR3 coding DNA: TGCGCCAGCAGCCTACAGGGATCTCAAGAGACCCAGTACTTC.